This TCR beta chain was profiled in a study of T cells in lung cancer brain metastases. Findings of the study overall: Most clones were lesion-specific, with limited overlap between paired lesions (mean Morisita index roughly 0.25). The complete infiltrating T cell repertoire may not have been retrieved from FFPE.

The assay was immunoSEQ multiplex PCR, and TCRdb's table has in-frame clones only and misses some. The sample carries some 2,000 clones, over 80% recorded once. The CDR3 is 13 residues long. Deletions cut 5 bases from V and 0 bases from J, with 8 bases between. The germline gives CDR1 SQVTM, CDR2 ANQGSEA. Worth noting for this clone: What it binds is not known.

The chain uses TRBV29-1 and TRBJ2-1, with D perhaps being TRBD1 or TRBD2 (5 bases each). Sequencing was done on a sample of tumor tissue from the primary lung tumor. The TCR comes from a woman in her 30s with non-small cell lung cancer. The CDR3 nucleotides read TGCAGCGTTCGAGGGGACTCCTACAATGAGCAGTTCTTC. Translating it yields CSVRGDSYNEQFF.